This T cell receptor (beta chain) is from a study of blood T cell repertoires in COVID-19. Study information: The United States, Italy and Spain provided the acute and convalescent COVID-19 samples. In each case, the material was cDNA or gDNA derived from T cells, B-cell-depleted T cells, or PBMCs.

Original analysis: From reference gene primer amplification, estimates of nucleated cell counts were derived. TCRdb's copy holds only in-frame clones and misses some; the assay was immunoSEQ multiplex PCR. V, J and clone size reflect that table, while D and trimming were determined from the DNA. The sample carries 85,000 or so clones, roughly 85% recorded once. The CDR3 extends over 15 amino acids. V gave up 4 bases and J gave up 6 bases, with 16 bases separating them. CDR1 and CDR2 (germline): MDHEN, SYDVKM. The sequence came from a man aged 50 to 60 with active or convalescent COVID-19. This chain uses TRBV28 with TRBJ2-1; a possible D gene is TRBD2 (5 bases). The specimen sequenced was peripheral blood. CDR3 protein: CASSSTNGARNEQFF. The CDR3 region has the DNA TGTGCCAGCAGTTCGACTAATGGTGCGCGCAATGAGCAGTTCTTC. Full variable domain (outside the CDR3, taken from reference TRBV28 and TRBJ2-1): DVKVTQSSRYLVKRTGEKVFLECVQDMDHENMFWYRQDPGLGLRLIYFSYDVKMKEKGDIPEGYSVSREKKERFSLILESASTNQTSMYLCASSSTNGARNEQFFGPGTRLTVL.